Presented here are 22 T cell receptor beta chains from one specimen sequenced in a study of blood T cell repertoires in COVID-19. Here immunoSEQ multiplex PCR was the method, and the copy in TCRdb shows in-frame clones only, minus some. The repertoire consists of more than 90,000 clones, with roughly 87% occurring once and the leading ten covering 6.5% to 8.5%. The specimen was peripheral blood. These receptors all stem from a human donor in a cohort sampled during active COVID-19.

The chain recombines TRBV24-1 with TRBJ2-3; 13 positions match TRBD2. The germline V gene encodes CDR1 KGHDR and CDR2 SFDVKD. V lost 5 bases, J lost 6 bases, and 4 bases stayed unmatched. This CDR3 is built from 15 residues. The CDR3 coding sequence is TGTGCCACCAGTGGGGGACTAGCGGGATTGGATACGCAGTATTTT. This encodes CATSGGLAGLDTQYF.

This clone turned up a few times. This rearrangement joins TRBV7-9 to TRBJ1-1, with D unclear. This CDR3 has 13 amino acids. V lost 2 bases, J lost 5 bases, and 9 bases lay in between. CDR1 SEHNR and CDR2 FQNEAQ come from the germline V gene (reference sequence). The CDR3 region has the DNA TGTGCCAGCAGCTTATCGTACGGGACTGAAGCTTTCTTT. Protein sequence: CASSLSYGTEAFF.

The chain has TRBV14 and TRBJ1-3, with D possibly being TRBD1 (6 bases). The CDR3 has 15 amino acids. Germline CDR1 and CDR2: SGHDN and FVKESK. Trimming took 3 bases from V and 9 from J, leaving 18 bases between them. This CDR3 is CASSHPWGHRGTIYF. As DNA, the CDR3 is TGTGCCAGCAGCCACCCTTGGGGACACCGGGGCACCATATATTTT.

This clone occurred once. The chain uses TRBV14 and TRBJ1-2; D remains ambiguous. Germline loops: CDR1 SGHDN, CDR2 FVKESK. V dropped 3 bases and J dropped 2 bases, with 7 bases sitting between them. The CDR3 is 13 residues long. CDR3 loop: CASSQGGNYGYTF. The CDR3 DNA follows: TGTGCCAGCAGCCAGGGAGGAAACTATGGCTACACCTTC.

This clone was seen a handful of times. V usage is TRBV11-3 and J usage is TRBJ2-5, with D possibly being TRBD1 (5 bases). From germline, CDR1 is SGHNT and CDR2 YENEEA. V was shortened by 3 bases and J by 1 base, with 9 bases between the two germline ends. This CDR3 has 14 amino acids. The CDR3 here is CASSLGRAQETQYF. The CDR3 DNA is TGTGCCAGCAGCTTGGGCAGGGCCCAAGAGACCCAGTACTTC.

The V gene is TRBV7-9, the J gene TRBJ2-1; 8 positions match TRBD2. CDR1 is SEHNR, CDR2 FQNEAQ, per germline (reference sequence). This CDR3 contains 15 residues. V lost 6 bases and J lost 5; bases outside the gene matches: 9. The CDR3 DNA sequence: TGTGCCAGCAGGTCAACCGGGACTAGACACAATGAGCAGTTCTTC. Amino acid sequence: CASRSTGTRHNEQFF.

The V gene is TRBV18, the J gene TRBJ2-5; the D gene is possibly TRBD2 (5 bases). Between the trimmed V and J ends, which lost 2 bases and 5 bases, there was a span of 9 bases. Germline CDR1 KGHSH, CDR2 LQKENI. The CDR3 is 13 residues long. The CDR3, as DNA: TGTGCCAGCTCACCAGTCGGGGTGGAGACCCAGTACTTC. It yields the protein CASSPVGVETQYF.

The chain's CDR3 is CASSRGQGALVDTQYF. The DNA for the CDR3 is TGTGCCAGCAGCCGCGGACAGGGGGCTCTGGTGGATACGCAGTATTTT. The chain joins TRBV5-8 to TRBJ2-3; 11 nucleotides line up with TRBD1. The V and J ends lost 4 bases and 6 bases, in that order; junction bases with no gene match: 10. This CDR3 is built from 16 residues. Germline V lookup: CDR1 SGHTS, CDR2 YDEGEE.

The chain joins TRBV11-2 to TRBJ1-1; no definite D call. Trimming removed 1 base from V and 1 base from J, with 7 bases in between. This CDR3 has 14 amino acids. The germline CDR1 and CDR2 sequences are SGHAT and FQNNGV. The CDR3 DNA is TGTGCCAGCAGCTTAGGGGCAGCGAACACTGAAGCTTTCTTT. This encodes CASSLGAANTEAFF.

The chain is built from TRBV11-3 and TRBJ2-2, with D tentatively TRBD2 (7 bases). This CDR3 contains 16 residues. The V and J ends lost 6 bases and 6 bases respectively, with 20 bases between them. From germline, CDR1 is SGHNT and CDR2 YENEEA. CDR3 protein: CASRPPGRAGAGELFF. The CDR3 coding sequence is TGTGCCAGCAGACCCCCTGGGAGGGCAGGGGCCGGGGAGCTGTTTTTT.

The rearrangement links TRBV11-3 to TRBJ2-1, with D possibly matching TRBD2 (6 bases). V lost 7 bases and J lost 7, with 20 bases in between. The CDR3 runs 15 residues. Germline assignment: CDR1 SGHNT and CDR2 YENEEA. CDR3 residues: CASTIHRGTLNEQFF. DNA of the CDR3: TGTGCCAGCACCATCCATCGGGGGACCCTGAATGAGCAGTTCTTC.

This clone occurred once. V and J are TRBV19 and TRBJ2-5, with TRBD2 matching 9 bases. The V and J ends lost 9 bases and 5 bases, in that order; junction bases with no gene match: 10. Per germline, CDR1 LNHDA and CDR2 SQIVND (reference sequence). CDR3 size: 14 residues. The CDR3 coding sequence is TGTGCCAGCAGCGGGGGGAGCGGAGGGGAGACCCAGTACTTC. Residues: CASSGGSGGETQYF.

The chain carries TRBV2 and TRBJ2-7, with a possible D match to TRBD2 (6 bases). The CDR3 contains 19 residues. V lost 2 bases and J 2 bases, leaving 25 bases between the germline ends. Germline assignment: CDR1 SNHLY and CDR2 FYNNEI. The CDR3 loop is CASSELGLRNPRLTYEQYF. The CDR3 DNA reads TGTGCCAGCAGTGAATTAGGACTACGAAATCCCCGCTTGACCTACGAGCAGTACTTC. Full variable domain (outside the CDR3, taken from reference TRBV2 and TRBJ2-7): EPEVTQTPSHQVTQMGQEVILRCVPISNHLYFYWYRQILGQKVEFLVSFYNNEISEKSEIFDDQFSVERPDGSNFTLKIRSTKLEDSAMYFCASSELGLRNPRLTYEQYFGPGTRLTVT.

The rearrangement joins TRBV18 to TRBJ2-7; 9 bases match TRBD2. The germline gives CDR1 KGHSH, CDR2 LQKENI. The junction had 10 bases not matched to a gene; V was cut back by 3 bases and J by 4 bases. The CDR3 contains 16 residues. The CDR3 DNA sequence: TGTGCCAGCTCACCCCGGGGAGTAGCGGGGGCGTACGAGCAGTACTTC. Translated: CASSPRGVAGAYEQYF.

CDR3 residues: CAISNTGAGNTIYF. For the CDR3, the DNA is TGTGCCATCAGTAATACAGGAGCCGGAAACACCATATATTTT. V and J are TRBV10-3 and TRBJ1-3; D perhaps matches TRBD1 (5 bases). This CDR3 region has 14 residues. CDR1 and CDR2 (germline): ENHRY, SYGVKD. Trimming removed 5 bases from V and 4 bases from J, with 12 bases in between.

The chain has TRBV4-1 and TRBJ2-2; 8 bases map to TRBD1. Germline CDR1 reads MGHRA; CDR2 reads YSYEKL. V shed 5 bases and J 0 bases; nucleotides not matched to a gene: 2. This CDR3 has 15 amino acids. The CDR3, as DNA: TGCGCCAGCAGCACGGACAGGGCGAACACCGGGGAGCTGTTTTTT. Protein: CASSTDRANTGELFF.

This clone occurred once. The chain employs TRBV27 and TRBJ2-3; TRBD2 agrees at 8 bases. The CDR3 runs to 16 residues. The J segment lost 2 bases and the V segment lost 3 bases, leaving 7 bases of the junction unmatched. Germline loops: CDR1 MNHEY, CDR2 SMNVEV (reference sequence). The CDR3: CASSFGYSGTTDTQYF. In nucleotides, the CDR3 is TGTGCCAGCAGTTTCGGGTATAGCGGGACCACAGATACGCAGTATTTT.

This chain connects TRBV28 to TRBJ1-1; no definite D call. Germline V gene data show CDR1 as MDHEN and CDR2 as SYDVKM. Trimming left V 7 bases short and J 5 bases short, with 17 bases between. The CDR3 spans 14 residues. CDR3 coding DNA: TGTGCCAGCAAGGTTGGAGCCGCGCGTACTGAAGCTTTCTTT. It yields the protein CASKVGAARTEAFF.

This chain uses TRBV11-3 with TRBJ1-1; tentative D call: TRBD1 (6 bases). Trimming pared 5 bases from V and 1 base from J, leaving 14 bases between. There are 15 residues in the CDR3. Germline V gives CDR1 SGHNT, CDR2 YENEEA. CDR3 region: CASSAPDRKNTEAFF. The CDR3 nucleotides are TGTGCCAGCAGCGCCCCGGACAGAAAGAACACTGAAGCTTTCTTT.

The CDR3 nucleotides read TGTGCCAGCAGCAGGGACAATGTTAATGAAAAACTGTTTTTT. Residues: CASSRDNVNEKLFF. V usage is TRBV5-8 and J usage is TRBJ1-4, with D possibly being TRBD1 (6 bases). Germline lookup yields CDR1 SGHTS and CDR2 YDEGEE. Trimming stripped 4 bases from V and 4 bases from J, with 11 bases between. The CDR3 sequence is 14 residues long.

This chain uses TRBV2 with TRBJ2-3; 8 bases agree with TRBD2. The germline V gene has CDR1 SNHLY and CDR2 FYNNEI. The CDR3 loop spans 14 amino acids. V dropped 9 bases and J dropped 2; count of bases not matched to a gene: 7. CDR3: CASGTSYITDTQYF. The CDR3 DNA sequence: TGTGCCAGTGGGACTAGTTATATCACAGATACGCAGTATTTT.

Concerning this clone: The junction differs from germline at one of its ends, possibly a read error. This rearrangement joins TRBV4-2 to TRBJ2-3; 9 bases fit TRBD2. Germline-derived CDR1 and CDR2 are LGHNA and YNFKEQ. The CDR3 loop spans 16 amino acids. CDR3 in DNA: TGTGCCAGCAGCCAACCGGGACTAGCAACGGCAGATACACAGTATTTT. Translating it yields CASSQPGLATADTQYF.